The 13 T cell receptor beta chains listed next were all sequenced from one sample in a study of shared clonotypes between healthy human individuals. TCRdb's copy holds only in-frame clones and misses some; the assay was immunoSEQ multiplex PCR. The table has some 1 million clones, under 80% seen once. The specimen was memory CD4+ T cells sorted from blood. Subset given: CD45RA-negative fraction. Receptors originate from a man in his late teens or twenties in good health.

On this clone itself: This CDR3 is also generated by other DNA sequences in the sample. The chain employs TRBV9 and TRBJ2-4; D is perhaps TRBD2 (6 bases). This CDR3 has 16 amino acids. V was shortened by 0 bases and J by 0 bases, with 10 bases between the two germline ends. Germline lookup yields CDR1 SGDLS and CDR2 YYNGEE. The CDR3 region has the DNA TGTGCCAGCAGCGTAGGACGGGAGCTAGCCAAAAACATTCAGTACTTC. This gives the protein CASSVGRELAKNIQYF.

The rearrangement uses TRBV5-1 and TRBJ1-6; D gene uncertain. The CDR3 runs to 16 residues. V was shortened by 4 bases and J by 0 bases, with 11 bases between the two germline ends. Germline-derived CDR1 and CDR2 are SGHRS and YFSETQ. In DNA, the CDR3 is TGCGCCAGCAGCCCCGGACGGAGCTCCTATAATTCACCCCTCCACTTT. Protein sequence: CASSPGRSSYNSPLHF.

The J gene is TRBJ2-7, the V gene TRBV2; 9 bases align to TRBD1. This CDR3 region has 14 residues. V lost 8 bases to trimming and J lost 5 bases; unmatched junction nucleotides: 10. Germline CDR1 reads SNHLY; CDR2 reads FYNNEI. The CDR3: CASPTGDRADEQYF. For the CDR3, the DNA is TGTGCCAGCCCTACGGGGGACAGGGCCGACGAGCAGTACTTC.

The chain is built from TRBV5-4 and TRBJ2-3, with D unresolved. The germline V gene has CDR1 SGHNT and CDR2 YYREEE (reference sequence). The CDR3 loop spans 11 amino acids. With 3 bases removed from V and 6 bases from J, the gap between germline ends came to 5 bases. For the CDR3, the DNA is TGTGCCAGCAGCTCAGCTGATACGCAGTATTTT. Protein: CASSSADTQYF.

J is TRBJ1-3 and V is TRBV30; D might be TRBD1 (5 bases). Germline CDR1 is GTSNPN and CDR2 is SVGIG (reference sequence). The CDR3 is 13 residues long. The V end was cut by 0 bases, the J end by 4 bases, with 7 bases between. The CDR3 here is CAWSVRAGNTIYF. CDR3 sequence (DNA): TGTGCCTGGAGTGTCAGGGCCGGAAACACCATATATTTT. The whole variable domain, remainder taken from reference TRBV30 and TRBJ1-3, is SQTIHQWPATLVQPVGSPLSLECTVEGTSNPNLYWYRQAAGRGLQLLFYSVGIGQISSEVPQNLSASRPQDRQFILSSKKLLLSDSGFYLCAWSVRAGNTIYFGEGSWLTVV.

The chain uses TRBV9 and TRBJ1-5; D unclear. V lost 3 bases and J 6 bases, leaving 10 bases between the germline ends. Looked up from germline, CDR1 is SGDLS and CDR2 is YYNGEE. The CDR3 has 13 residues. The CDR3 here is CASSALGGQPQHF. As DNA, the CDR3 is TGTGCCAGCAGCGCGCTCGGAGGTCAGCCCCAGCATTTT.

The rearrangement joins TRBV28 to TRBJ2-3; D ambiguous. Germline V CDR1 and CDR2: MDHEN, SYDVKM. Between the trimmed V and J ends, which lost 6 bases and 9 bases, there was a span of 10 bases. CDR3 length: 11 amino acids. The CDR3 sequence: CASSPDRTQYF. CDR3 sequence (DNA): TGTGCCAGCAGCCCAGACCGAACGCAGTATTTT.

This clone was recorded only once. The CDR3 sequence: CASRRQGEAFF. The CDR3 nucleotides are TGTGCCAGCAGGCGACAGGGAGAAGCTTTCTTT. The chain has TRBV6-5 and TRBJ1-1, with TRBD1 matching 7 bases. CDR3 length: 11 amino acids. The V segment lost 6 bases and the J segment 8 bases; nucleotides outside the gene matches: 3. In germline, CDR1 is MNHEY, CDR2 SVGAGI.

V gene TRBV2 combines with J gene TRBJ2-3; 7 bases match TRBD1. Germline CDR1 SNHLY, CDR2 FYNNEI. Germline trimming cut 5 bases from V and 2 bases from J; bases unmatched to any gene: 7. The CDR3 is made up of 15 amino acids. The CDR3 reads CASSRDRAHTDTQYF. CDR3 bases: TGTGCCAGCAGTCGAGACAGGGCCCACACAGATACGCAGTATTTT.

V and J are TRBV4-3 and TRBJ2-1; 11 bases are shared with TRBD2. CDR3 length equals 17 residues. In germline, CDR1 is LGHNA, CDR2 YSLEER. J was trimmed by 6 bases and V by 0 bases; bases with no gene match: 7. The CDR3 loop reads CASSQDTSGLAGNEQFF. CDR3 nucleotide sequence: TGCGCCAGCAGCCAAGATACATCAGGACTAGCGGGCAATGAGCAGTTCTTC.

CDR3: CASSHRYSGNTIYF. CDR3 in DNA: TGTGCCAGCAGCCACAGGTACTCTGGAAACACCATATATTTT. J is TRBJ1-3 and V is TRBV14; D gene unclear. V was pared by 3 bases and J by 0 bases, with 6 bases between. The germline V gene encodes CDR1 SGHDN and CDR2 FVKESK. The CDR3 runs 14 residues. Full variable domain (remainder filled in from reference TRBV14 and TRBJ1-3): EAGVTQFPSHSVIEKGQTVTLRCDPISGHDNLYWYRRVMGKEIKFLLHFVKESKQDESGMPNNRFLAERTGGTYSTLKVQPAELEDSGVYFCASSHRYSGNTIYFGEGSWLTVV.

Only a few counts were recorded for this clone. J is TRBJ2-3 and V is TRBV6-5; the D gene could be TRBD1 or TRBD2 (5 bases each). Trimming removed 6 bases at V and 1 base at J, with 14 bases between. From germline, CDR1 is MNHEY and CDR2 SVGAGI. The CDR3 runs to 15 residues. In nucleotides, the CDR3 is TGTGCCAGCAGAGACGGGACCAGGGGCACAGATACGCAGTATTTT. Amino acid sequence: CASRDGTRGTDTQYF.

Here the CDR3 DNA reads TGTGCCAGCAGCTTAGTGGGGGGGCAGGACACTGAAGCTTTCTTT. This codes for CASSLVGGQDTEAFF. The chain uses TRBV7-8 and TRBJ1-1, with D possibly matching TRBD1 (6 bases). Trimming took 1 base from V and 3 from J, leaving 12 bases between them. Germline CDR1 and CDR2: SGHVS and FQNEAQ. The CDR3 has 15 residues.